This T cell receptor beta chain comes out of a study of Graves' ophthalmopathy and Graves' hyperthyroidism. Findings and limits, study-wide: The model reached 70.59% sensitivity and about 73% specificity for predicting ophthalmopathy progression.

This clonotype appeared a few times. Its antigen is unknown. The germline V gene encodes CDR1 SEHNR and CDR2 FQNEAQ (reference sequence). V lost 5 bases, J lost 7 bases, and 9 bases stayed unmatched. The CDR3 is 16 amino acids. RNA transcripts were the template, and TCR beta CDR3 regions were amplified from them. HTBI primers were employed in first-round RT-PCR, then a second-round multiplex PCR followed. TCRdb processed the multiplex PCR reads anew with MiXCR; each CDR3 protein has one entry. The repertoire holds hundreds of thousands of distinct CDR3 sequences, with 22% as singletons. Sequenced: peripheral blood. The origin of this receptor is a woman aged 18 to 35 with stable Graves' hyperthyroidism. Some clones in this sample may be carry-over from other donors' samples. The chain uses TRBV7-9 and TRBJ1-6; 9 bases line up with TRBD1. This CDR3 is CASSNTGGAGNSPLHF. CDR3 in DNA: TGTGCCAGCAGCAATACAGGGGGCGCCGGGAATTCACCCCTCCACTTT.